These T cell receptor beta chains were read from a single sample in a study of shared clonotypes between healthy human individuals. The table came from immunoSEQ multiplex PCR; TCRdb's copy has only in-frame clones and leaves some out. The repertoire holds more than 1,200,000 clones, with approximately 98.5% as singletons. Sequenced: naive CD4+ T cells sorted from blood. These receptors came from a man younger than 45 in good health. Each CDR3 is given with its conserved first and last residue. Fields, in order: CDR3 length, J gene, clone size, D gene, V gene, CDR3 DNA, CDR3 protein. D genes are given only for firm matches. The size field is filled for only some rows; it gives once, few, many or a size class.

14	TRBJ2-1	-	-	TRBV7-9	TGTGCCAGCAGCTTCCAAGGGAGGACAGGTGAGCAGTTCTTC	CASSFQGRTGEQFF
13	TRBJ1-5	-	TRBD1	TRBV29-1	TGCAGCGCCGGACAGGGAGGCAATCAGCCCCAGCATTTT	CSAGQGGNQPQHF
15	TRBJ1-4	-	TRBD1	TRBV11-3	TGTGCCAGCACCAGGCAGGGGGCAACTAATGAAAAACTGTTTTTT	CASTRQGATNEKLFF
12	TRBJ2-7	few	-	TRBV19	TGTGCCAGTAGCGCCAAGGGCTACGAGCAGTACTTC	CASSAKGYEQYF
14	TRBJ1-1	-	TRBD1	TRBV28	TGTGCCAGCTCCCCCGGGACAGGGGAAACTGAAGCTTTCTTT	CASSPGTGETEAFF
12	TRBJ2-7	-	-	TRBV7-9	TGTGCCAGCAGCTTCAGGGGTTCCGAGCAGTACTTC	CASSFRGSEQYF
16	TRBJ2-2	once	TRBD1	TRBV4-1	TGCGCCAGCAGCCAAGCCGGGACAGGGGTCGACGGGGAGCTGTTTTTT	CASSQAGTGVDGELFF
14	TRBJ2-2	-	TRBD1	TRBV25-1	TGTGCCAGTCAGGGACAGGGCATCTCCGGGGAGCTGTTTTTT	CASQGQGISGELFF
16	TRBJ2-7	-	-	TRBV7-2	TGTGCCAGCAGCTTAGATCCACTTCCAACAACCTACGAGCAGTACTTC	CASSLDPLPTTYEQYF
12	TRBJ2-7	-	-	TRBV7-6	TGTGCCAGCAGCTTAACGGATGACGAGCAGTACTTC	CASSLTDDEQYF